This passage covers 26 T cell receptor beta chains from one sample sequenced in a study of cytomegalovirus exposure and HLA in healthy donors. TCRdb's copy holds only in-frame clones and misses some; the assay was immunoSEQ multiplex PCR. Among approximately 300,000 clones listed, around 86% were seen once. What was sequenced was PBMCs. The source is a woman aged 18 to 35 in good health and CMV-seronegative.

Only one count was recorded for this clone. The chain carries TRBV6-5 and TRBJ2-7, with D possibly matching TRBD1 (6 bases). Trimming pared 6 bases from V and 0 bases from J, leaving 12 bases between. Germline V CDR1 and CDR2: MNHEY, SVGAGI. This CDR3 region has 14 residues. In DNA, the CDR3 is TGTGCCAGCAGCTGGGACACTCTCTCCTACGAGCAGTACTTC. Translated, it gives CASSWDTLSYEQYF.

J is TRBJ1-4 and V is TRBV2; tentative D call: TRBD1 (5 bases). CDR1 SNHLY and CDR2 FYNNEI come from the germline V gene. The V and J ends lost 7 bases and 6 bases respectively, with 9 bases between them. This CDR3 is built from 12 residues. CDR3: CASTGLDEKLFF. CDR3 nucleotides: TGTGCCAGCACAGGGCTGGATGAAAAACTGTTTTTT.

This clone was seen more than once but under ten times. The CDR3 DNA reads as TGTGCCAGCAGCTTAGGGGCAGGGACTGGAAACACCATATATTTT. As protein: CASSLGAGTGNTIYF. The V call is TRBV7-2, the J call TRBJ1-3; possibly TRBD1 for D (5 bases). Germline CDR1 SGHTA, CDR2 FQGNSA. Trimming shortened V by 1 base and J by 2 bases, and 9 bases separated the two germline ends. The CDR3 is 15 residues long.

The chain joins TRBV29-1 to TRBJ1-1, with D unclear. Between the trimmed V and J ends, which lost 5 bases and 5 bases, there was a span of 15 bases. The V gene's germline CDR1 is SQVTM and CDR2 ANQGSEA. There are 13 residues in the CDR3. CDR3 amino acids: CSVSPVAGTEAFF. For the CDR3, the DNA is TGCAGCGTTAGCCCGGTAGCGGGGACTGAAGCTTTCTTT.

Regarding this clone: Other nucleotide sequences from this sample produce the same CDR3. The CDR3 region has the DNA TGTGCCAGCAGAGAGGGAGAGACCCAGTACTTC. This translates into CASREGETQYF. The chain uses TRBV2 and TRBJ2-5; a possible D gene is TRBD2 (5 bases). Germline CDR1 and CDR2: SNHLY and FYNNEI. V was clipped by 6 bases and J by 4 bases, with 6 bases between them. The CDR3 contains 11 residues. The full variable domain, in which reference TRBV2 and TRBJ2-5 provide the parts outside the CDR3, is EPEVTQTPSHQVTQMGQEVILRCVPISNHLYFYWYRQILGQKVEFLVSFYNNEISEKSEIFDDQFSVERPDGSNFTLKIRSTKLEDSAMYFCASREGETQYFGPGTRLLVL.

The rearrangement links TRBV5-5 to TRBJ2-7; a possible D gene is TRBD1 (5 bases). The CDR3 runs to 14 residues. The V and J ends lost 1 base and 5 bases respectively, with 13 bases between them. The germline V gene encodes CDR1 SGHKS and CDR2 YYEKEE (reference sequence). The CDR3 DNA reads TGTGCCAGCAGCTTGAGGGGCCAAGGCAACGAGCAGTACTTC. It is translated as CASSLRGQGNEQYF.

The genes are TRBV27 and TRBJ2-7; 10 bases match TRBD2. The trim removed 7 bases at V and 1 base at J, leaving 7 bases unmatched. Germline CDR1 MNHEY, CDR2 SMNVEV (reference sequence). The CDR3 runs to 15 residues. The CDR3 loop is CASTSTSGISYEQYF. The CDR3 region has the DNA TGTGCCAGCACGTCTACTAGCGGGATTTCCTACGAGCAGTACTTC.

Written as DNA, the CDR3 is TGCGCCAGCAGGTTGAGGACTAGCGGGAGTTACGAGCAGTACTTC. Protein: CASRLRTSGSYEQYF. This chain uses TRBV4-3 with TRBJ2-7; TRBD2 agrees at 13 bases. CDR1 LGHNA and CDR2 YSLEER come from the germline V gene. V was pared by 6 bases and J by 4 bases, with 6 bases of the junction left unmatched. The CDR3 has 15 amino acids.

V gene TRBV7-2 combines with J gene TRBJ2-1; TRBD1 matches at 11 bases. The CDR3 consists of 18 residues. V shed 1 base, J shed 8 bases, and the junction held 13 bases outside the gene matches. The germline CDR1 and CDR2 sequences are SGHTA and FQGNSA. The CDR3 bases are TGTGCCAGCAGCTTAGGACTTGTCGGACAGGGGGCGAAGGATGAGCAGTTCTTC. It is translated as CASSLGLVGQGAKDEQFF.

This clone was detected once. The chain combines TRBV4-1 with TRBJ2-7, with TRBD1 matching 8 bases. The V gene's germline CDR1 is MGHRA and CDR2 YSYEKL. V trimming: 1 base; J trimming: 1 base; junction bases outside the gene matches: 12. The CDR3 is made up of 18 amino acids. CDR3 region: CASSQVERRDRISYEQYF. The CDR3 DNA sequence: TGCGCCAGCAGCCAAGTAGAAAGACGGGACAGGATTTCCTACGAGCAGTACTTC.

The chain couples TRBV9 to TRBJ2-7; no clear D gene. The V gene's germline CDR1 is SGDLS and CDR2 YYNGEE. This CDR3 is 13 amino acids long. The germline V and J ends were trimmed by 3 bases and 3 bases, with 10 bases remaining between them. The CDR3 nucleotides are TGTGCCAGCAGCGCCCGTCCCCTCTACGAGCAGTACTTC. Encoded protein: CASSARPLYEQYF.

For the CDR3, the DNA is TGTGCCAGCAGTGGGACAACTAGCACAGATACGCAGTATTTT. Amino acid sequence: CASSGTTSTDTQYF. V gene TRBV2 combines with J gene TRBJ2-3; D may be TRBD1 (5 bases). The CDR3 totals 14 residues. V dropped 4 bases and J dropped 0 bases, with 8 bases sitting between them. Germline assignment: CDR1 SNHLY and CDR2 FYNNEI.

The rearrangement uses TRBV7-9 and TRBJ1-4, with D possibly matching TRBD1 (5 bases). The CDR3 has 19 amino acids. CDR1 and CDR2 from the germline V gene are SEHNR and FQNEAQ (reference sequence). V was trimmed by 1 base and J by 5 bases, leaving 23 bases between them. CDR3 nucleotides: TGTGCCAGCAGCTTAGTCGAGCGGGGCCAGGGCGGAGGGAATGAAAAACTGTTTTTT. Translated, it gives CASSLVERGQGGGNEKLFF.

The chain uses TRBV11-1 and TRBJ2-7; D perhaps matches TRBD2 (6 bases). The CDR3 has 14 amino acids. Germline CDR1 SGHAT, CDR2 FQDESV (reference sequence). Trimming pared 1 base from V and 3 bases from J, leaving 10 bases between. CDR3 in DNA: TGTGCCAGCAGCTTAGACGGGAGTAGCTACGAGCAGTACTTC. As protein: CASSLDGSSYEQYF.

As concerns this clone: Other DNA sequences in the sample encode the same CDR3. The chain uses TRBV9 and TRBJ2-3, with TRBD2 matching 12 bases. The CDR3 length is 15 residues. The V segment lost 2 bases and the J segment 3 bases; nucleotides outside the gene matches: 1. The germline V gene encodes CDR1 SGDLS and CDR2 YYNGEE. In DNA form, the CDR3 reads TGTGCCAGCAGCGTCGGACTAGCGGGAACAGATACGCAGTATTTT. Protein sequence: CASSVGLAGTDTQYF.

About this clone: The sample holds other DNA sequences that translate to the same CDR3. The CDR3: CASSPGGSYEQYF. CDR3 coding DNA: TGTGCCAGCTCACCCGGGGGCTCCTACGAGCAGTACTTC. V usage is TRBV18 and J usage is TRBJ2-7; D might be TRBD2 (6 bases). CDR1 is KGHSH, CDR2 LQKENI, per germline. V was shortened by 3 bases and J by 0 bases, with 6 bases between the two germline ends. The CDR3 is made up of 13 amino acids.

The rearrangement uses TRBV7-2 and TRBJ1-5; D not certain. CDR3 size: 13 residues. Germline V gene data show CDR1 as SGHTA and CDR2 as FQGNSA. The V and J ends lost 6 bases and 9 bases respectively, with 15 bases between them. The CDR3, as DNA: TGTGCCAGCAGTGAACGGGTCCTCTGGCCCCAGCATTTT. Translating gives CASSERVLWPQHF.

Written as DNA, the CDR3 is TGTGCCAGCAGCTTGGGCGGTGGCCACACCCCGACGAATCAGCCCCAGCATTTT. Its protein is CASSLGGGHTPTNQPQHF. The gene calls are TRBV5-6 and TRBJ1-5; no clear D gene. Trimming stripped 0 bases from V and 4 bases from J, with 20 bases between. This CDR3 is 18 amino acids long. Germline V gene data show CDR1 as SGHDT and CDR2 as YYEEEE.

As DNA, the CDR3 is TGTGCCTGGAGCCCTTACAGGGGGCGATTTGGCTACACCTTC. Protein product: CAWSPYRGRFGYTF. The genes are TRBV30 and TRBJ1-2, with 9 bases aligning to TRBD1. The CDR3 is 14 amino acids. Germline values: CDR1 GTSNPN, CDR2 SVGIG (reference sequence). V gave up 3 bases and J gave up 7 bases; unmatched junction bases: 9.

The chain has TRBV2 and TRBJ2-1; 13 bases agree with TRBD2. Germline lookup yields CDR1 SNHLY and CDR2 FYNNEI. The CDR3 totals 16 residues. The V gene end was trimmed by 7 bases and the J gene end by 4 bases; junction bases not matched to a gene: 7. CDR3 sequence reads: CASNPAGLAGYNEQFF. CDR3 DNA sequence: TGTGCCAGCAACCCAGCGGGACTAGCGGGATACAATGAGCAGTTCTTC.

The chain recombines TRBV2 with TRBJ1-3; 7 nucleotides agree with TRBD1. V shed 5 bases, J shed 4 bases, and the junction held 5 bases outside the gene matches. CDR3 length: 14 residues. Looked up from germline, CDR1 is SNHLY and CDR2 is FYNNEI. CDR3 sequence (DNA): TGTGCCAGCAGTACAGGGGCCGGGGGAAACACCATATATTTT. Protein: CASSTGAGGNTIYF.

This clone was detected a few times. This rearrangement joins TRBV6-4 to TRBJ2-7, with 11 bases matching TRBD2. Looked up from germline, CDR1 is MRHNA and CDR2 is SNTAGT. The CDR3 loop spans 14 amino acids. With 7 bases clipped from V and 3 bases from J, the junction kept 5 bases outside the gene matches. The CDR3 region is CASTKLAGVYEQYF. For the CDR3, the DNA is TGTGCCAGCACTAAACTAGCGGGAGTCTACGAGCAGTACTTC.

The CDR3 region has the DNA TGTGCCAGCAGCTGGACAACTAACACTGAAGCTTTCTTT. Its translation: CASSWTTNTEAFF. The V and J genes are TRBV7-3 and TRBJ1-1; possibly TRBD1 for D (5 bases). CDR1 SGHTA and CDR2 FQGTGA come from the germline V gene. V lost 4 bases to trimming and J lost 2 bases, with 8 bases between them. The CDR3 consists of 13 residues.

This clone appeared once. J is TRBJ2-5 and V is TRBV2, with D perhaps matching TRBD1 (7 bases). Trimming cost V 6 bases and J 4 bases, with 21 bases left between them. The germline gives CDR1 SNHLY, CDR2 FYNNEI. CDR3 size: 16 residues. CDR3: CASSHGGQGDSETQYF. The CDR3 DNA sequence: TGTGCCAGCAGCCATGGAGGGCAGGGGGACTCAGAGACCCAGTACTTC.

V is TRBV2 and J is TRBJ2-7, with 8 bases that match TRBD1. CDR1 and CDR2 from the germline V gene are SNHLY and FYNNEI. V lost 4 bases to trimming and J lost 0 bases; unmatched junction nucleotides: 2. This CDR3 is 14 amino acids long. The chain's CDR3 is CASSGQGSSYEQYF. In DNA, the CDR3 is TGTGCCAGCAGTGGACAGGGGAGCTCCTACGAGCAGTACTTC.

The J gene is TRBJ2-5, the V gene TRBV7-9; D might be TRBD2 (5 bases). The CDR3 covers 13 residues. V was shortened by 4 bases and J by 5 bases, with 11 bases between the two germline ends. CDR1 and CDR2 from the germline V gene are SEHNR and FQNEAQ (reference sequence). CDR3 sequence (DNA): TGTGCCAGCAGCTCAATTGAGGGTGAGACCCAGTACTTC. The encoded protein is CASSSIEGETQYF.